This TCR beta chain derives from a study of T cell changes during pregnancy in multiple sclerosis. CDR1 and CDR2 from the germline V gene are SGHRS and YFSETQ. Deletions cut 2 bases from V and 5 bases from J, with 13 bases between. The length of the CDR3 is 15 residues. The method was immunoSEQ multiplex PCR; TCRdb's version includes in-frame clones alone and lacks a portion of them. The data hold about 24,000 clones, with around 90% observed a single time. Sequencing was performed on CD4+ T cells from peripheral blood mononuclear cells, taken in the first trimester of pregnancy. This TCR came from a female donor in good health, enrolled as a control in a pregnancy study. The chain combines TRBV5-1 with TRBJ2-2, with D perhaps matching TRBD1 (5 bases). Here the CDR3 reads CASSFRNPGTGELFF. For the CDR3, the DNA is TGCGCCAGCAGCTTCCGGAACCCAGGGACCGGGGAGCTGTTTTTT.